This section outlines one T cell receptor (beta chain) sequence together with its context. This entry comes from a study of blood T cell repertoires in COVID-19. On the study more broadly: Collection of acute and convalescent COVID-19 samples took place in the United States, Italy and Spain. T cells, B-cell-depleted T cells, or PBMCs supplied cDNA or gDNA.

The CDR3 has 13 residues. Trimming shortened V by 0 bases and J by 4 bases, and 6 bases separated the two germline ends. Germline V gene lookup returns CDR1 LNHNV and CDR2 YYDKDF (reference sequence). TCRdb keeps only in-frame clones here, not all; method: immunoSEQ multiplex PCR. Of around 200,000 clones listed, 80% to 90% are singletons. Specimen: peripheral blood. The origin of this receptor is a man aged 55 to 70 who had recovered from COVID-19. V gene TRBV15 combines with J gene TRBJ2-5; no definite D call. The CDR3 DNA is TGTGCCACCAGCAGAGATCGGAGAGAGACCCAGTACTTC. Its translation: CATSRDRRETQYF.